This T cell receptor beta chain was retrieved from a study of T cells after yellow fever vaccination. Findings and limits, study-wide: Subsequent to the booster, the majority of primary-vaccination clones reappeared (roughly 95% CD4, around 90% CD8). Across the CD4 and CD8 compartments, a small share of clonotypes was present in both. Highly abundant clonotypes carried over from the bulk population could end up in FACS-sorted repertoires as contaminants.

Germline trimming cut 4 bases from V and 0 bases from J; bases unmatched to any gene: 5. The CDR3 is made up of 15 amino acids. Germline assignment: CDR1 SGHNT and CDR2 YYREEE (reference sequence). Concerning this clonotype itself: The antigen is unknown.

Synthesis of TCR cDNA relied on 5'RACE template switching, which attached a universal primer site and UMIs. A single record per CDR3 protein comes from TCRdb applying MiXCR to the 5' RACE reads. The sample comprises a few hundred thousand distinct CDR3 sequences, around 13% of which are singletons, and 0.4% to 0.55% rests with the top ten. Here the sequenced sample was CD4+ T cells sorted from PBMCs, taken 45 days after the yellow fever booster vaccination. The rearrangement links TRBV5-4 to TRBJ2-7; 9 bases agree with TRBD1. The sequence derives from a young man who received the YFV17D yellow fever vaccine. DNA for the CDR3: TGTGCCAGCAGCCTCCCGGGACAGGGCTCCTACGAGCAGTACTTC. The encoded protein is CASSLPGQGSYEQYF.